Below, one T cell receptor (beta chain) is given with its context. It has no known antigen specificity. The sample is drawn from a study of CXCR3-negative and CXCR3-positive naive CD8 T cells (dated by TCRdb to about 2019). Study-level background: In total, around 140 million TRB reads were obtained, or roughly 1.5 +/- 0.3 million reads per library. Data from under 12 donors, pooled across two independent experiments, went into the diversity and physicochemical repertoire analyses. For the TRBV-TRBJ cluster analysis, the naive subsets came from 5 donors, while the memory cells came from 3 donors. Points the paper makes about the study in general: Compared with CXCR3-negative naive cells, CXCR3-positive naive cells had TRB CDR3s with higher hydrophobicity (lower Kidera factor 4), lower energy, and higher strength and volume indices. Because CXCR3 expression was partially decreased after cryopreservation, freshly isolated PBMCs were used for most assays. Because surface CD5, which has been linked to self-reactivity in mice, was comparable between naive subsets, TCR interaction strength was also inferred from TRB CDR3 physicochemical properties. Comparably high repertoire diversity was found in both naive subsets, whereas much lower repertoire diversity was found in memory CD8+ T cells. Within the same donor, TRBV-TRBJ usage looked similar between naive CXCR3-negative and CXCR3-positive cells, but memory cells had distinct patterns.

The CDR3 runs 16 residues from the cysteine to the phenylalanine. DNA is not recorded here. For every CD8+ T cell subset, 300,000 cells were flow-sorted straight into RLT lysis buffer, and each subset was sorted in triplicate. To keep memory contaminants out, a stringent definition of naive CD8+ T cells was applied: CD45RO-CCR7+CD27+CD95-. Using standard density gradient centrifugation, peripheral blood mononuclear cells were isolated from buffy coats. Naive CXCR3-negative and CXCR3-positive CD8+ T cells were flow-sorted using a FACSAria III. Total RNA was extracted from sorted cells with an RNeasy Mini Kit. The instrument given in TCRdb is NextSeq 550. The Human TCR Profiling Kit (MiLaboratory) was used to make UMI-labeled 5' RACE TRB cDNA libraries. The full amount of extracted RNA was used for cDNA synthesis, and the full amount of resulting cDNA was used for PCR amplification. Libraries were prepared in parallel with an identical number of PCR cycles. The original methods were these. With a minimum of two reads required per UMI, MIGEC and MiXCR pulled out about 54,000 +/- 9,700 unique UMI-labeled TRB cDNA molecules from each library. An average of roughly 40,000 +/- 10,000 functional in-frame TRB CDR3 nucleotide clonotypes without stop codons was found per library. After downsampling to 5000 UMI-labeled TRB molecules per sample, diversity metrics such as normalized Shannon-Wiener and Chao1 were calculated in VDJtools. Clonotype-size-weighted physicochemical properties of the central five CDR3 residues (interaction energy, strength, volume and Kidera factor 4) were computed in VDJtools. The reads underwent TCRdb reprocessing, giving one record for each CDR3 protein sequence and no DNA. Here the V and J calls rest on TCRdb's processing, not on the authors' analysis. This sample's table lists 150,000 or so distinct CDR3 sequences. The leading ten clones occupy 0.45% to 0.6% of the sample.

The receptor was isolated from a human donor in good health. Some clones in this sample may be carry-over from other donors' samples. The sequence links TRBV12-3 or TRBV12-4 to TRBJ2-7; checking the TCRdb D call of TRBD1 is not possible without DNA. Material for sequencing was naive CXCR3- CD8+ T cells from blood. The cell subset or site label of this sample denotes: CD45RO-CCR7+CD27+CD95- naive CD8+ T cells lacking CXCR3 (TNR3-). CDR3 region: CASSLGFGTGYYEQYF.